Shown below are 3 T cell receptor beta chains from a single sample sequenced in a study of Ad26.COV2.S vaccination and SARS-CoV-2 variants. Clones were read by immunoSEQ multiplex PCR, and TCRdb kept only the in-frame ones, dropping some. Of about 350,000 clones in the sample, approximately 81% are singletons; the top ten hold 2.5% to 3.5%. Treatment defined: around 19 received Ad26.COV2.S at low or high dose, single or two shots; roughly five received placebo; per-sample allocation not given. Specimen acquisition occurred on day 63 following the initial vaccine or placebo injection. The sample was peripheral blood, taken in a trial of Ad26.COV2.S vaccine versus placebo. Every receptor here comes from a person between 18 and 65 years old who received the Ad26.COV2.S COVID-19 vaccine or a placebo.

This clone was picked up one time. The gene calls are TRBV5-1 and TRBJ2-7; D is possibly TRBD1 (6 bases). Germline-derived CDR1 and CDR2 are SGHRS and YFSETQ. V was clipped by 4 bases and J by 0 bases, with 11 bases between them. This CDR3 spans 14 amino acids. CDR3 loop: CASSIDRSSYEQYF. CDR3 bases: TGCGCCAGCAGCATCGACAGGAGCTCCTACGAGCAGTACTTC. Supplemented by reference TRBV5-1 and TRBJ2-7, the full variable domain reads KAGVTQTPRYLIKTRGQQVTLSCSPISGHRSVSWYQQTPGQGLQFLFEYFSETQRNKGNFPGRFSGRQFSNSRSEMNVSTLELGDSALYLCASSIDRSSYEQYFGPGTRLTVT.

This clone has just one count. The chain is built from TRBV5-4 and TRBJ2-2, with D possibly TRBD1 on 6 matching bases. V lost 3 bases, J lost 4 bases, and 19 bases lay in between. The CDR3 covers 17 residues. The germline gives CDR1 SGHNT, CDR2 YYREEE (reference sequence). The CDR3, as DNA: TGTGCCAGCAGCTCGATCGTTACCACAGGGTCCACCGGGGAGCTGTTTTTT. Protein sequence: CASSSIVTTGSTGELFF.

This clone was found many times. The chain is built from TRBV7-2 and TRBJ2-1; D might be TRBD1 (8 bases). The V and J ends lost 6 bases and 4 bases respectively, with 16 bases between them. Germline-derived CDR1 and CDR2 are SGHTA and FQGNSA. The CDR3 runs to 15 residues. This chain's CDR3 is CASRATGGGYNEQFF. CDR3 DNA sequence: TGTGCCAGCAGGGCCACAGGGGGGGGTTACAATGAGCAGTTCTTC.